Following are 17 T cell receptor beta chains from one sample sequenced in a study of blood T cell repertoires in COVID-19 (dated by TCRdb to 2018 to 2021). Library preparation used the immunoSEQ multiplex PCR assay. Drawn from immuneACCESS, this table holds only the in-frame rearrangements with V and J called that TCRdb kept. Clones are partly lost; checked studies trace under half to an unresolved V gene and leave the rest unexplained. The sample table records about 68,000 clones; approximately 80% of these occur just once. Of the sample, less than 45% falls within the top ten clones. Sequencing was carried out using peripheral blood. Receptor source: an elderly man with acute or convalescent COVID-19.

The J gene is TRBJ2-7, the V gene TRBV2, with 10 bases matching TRBD2. The CDR3 is 13 residues long. Germline CDR1 is SNHLY and CDR2 is FYNNEI. V shed 8 bases and J 5 bases; nucleotides not matched to a gene: 6. The CDR3 region has the DNA TGTGCCAGCCGTAGCGGGAGGTACAACGAGCAGTACTTC. Translated, it gives CASRSGRYNEQYF.

This chain connects TRBV5-6 to TRBJ1-6, with 11 bases matching TRBD1. V dropped 3 bases and J dropped 3; count of bases not matched to a gene: 8. The CDR3 contains 18 residues. Germline assignment: CDR1 SGHDT and CDR2 YYEEEE. The CDR3 DNA follows: TGTGCCAGCAGCTCCTCCGGGACAGGGGGGTTCTATAATTCACCCCTCCACTTT. As protein: CASSSSGTGGFYNSPLHF.

The V and J genes are TRBV6-6 and TRBJ2-7, with D tentatively TRBD2 (6 bases). CDR3 size: 15 residues. Germline loops: CDR1 MNHNY, CDR2 SVGAGI (reference sequence). The V and J ends lost 11 bases and 2 bases respectively, with 22 bases between them. The DNA of the CDR3 is TGTGCCTCAACGGGAATGGGGGGATTCACCTACGAGCAGTACTTC. It codes for CASTGMGGFTYEQYF.

The rearrangement uses TRBV7-9 and TRBJ1-6; D is unresolved. The V gene's germline CDR1 is SEHNR and CDR2 FQNEAQ (reference sequence). V lost 3 bases and J lost 6, with 9 bases in between. This CDR3 spans 14 amino acids. The CDR3 bases are TGTGCCAGCAGCTTCAACAGCCCTAATTCACCCCTCCACTTT. It specifies CASSFNSPNSPLHF.

V is TRBV29-1 and J is TRBJ1-2; weak D call: TRBD1 (6 bases). This CDR3 has 14 amino acids. CDR1 and CDR2 (germline): SQVTM, ANQGSEA. V was trimmed by 5 bases and J by 8 bases, leaving 21 bases between them. The CDR3 protein is CSVHEPGHNGGYTF. The CDR3 nucleotides are TGCAGCGTTCATGAGCCGGGACATAATGGGGGCTACACCTTC.

This clone was recorded only once. This chain uses TRBV9 with TRBJ2-5; maybe TRBD2 (5 bases). V gave up 4 bases and J gave up 5 bases, with 21 bases separating them. CDR3 length: 16 amino acids. Germline CDR1 reads SGDLS; CDR2 reads YYNGEE. For the CDR3, the DNA is TGTGCCAGCAGCCCAACCTCGAACCAGAGAGGGGAGACCCAGTACTTC. Protein sequence: CASSPTSNQRGETQYF.

This sequence joins TRBV30 and TRBJ1-1; a weak D match, TRBD1 (5 bases). This CDR3 has 13 amino acids. Germline lookup yields CDR1 GTSNPN and CDR2 SVGIG (reference sequence). V was pared by 2 bases and J by 1 base, with 8 bases between. CDR3 sequence: CAWSRGGNTEAFF. CDR3 DNA: TGTGCCTGGAGTCGGGGGGGGAACACTGAAGCTTTCTTT.

The V and J genes are TRBV2 and TRBJ1-4; the match to TRBD1 covers 10 bases. The germline V gene encodes CDR1 SNHLY and CDR2 FYNNEI. The CDR3 covers 15 residues. Unmatched junction bases numbered 10, after V lost 5 bases and J lost 10 bases. The CDR3 here is CASSRRDRGRGKLFF. The CDR3 DNA reads TGTGCCAGCAGTAGAAGGGACAGGGGCAGGGGAAAACTGTTTTTT.

The gene calls are TRBV7-6 and TRBJ2-5; 9 bases line up with TRBD1. Germline CDR1 SGHVS, CDR2 FNYEAQ. CDR3 size: 15 residues. V dropped 5 bases and J dropped 3; count of bases not matched to a gene: 7. CDR3 sequence (DNA): TGTGCCAGCAGCCTGGACAGGGGAACTGAAGAGACCCAGTACTTC. Amino acids: CASSLDRGTEETQYF.

The rearrangement joins TRBV6-6 to TRBJ2-5; 8 bases line up with TRBD1. V gave up 6 bases and J gave up 2 bases; unmatched junction bases: 2. This CDR3 comprises 13 residues. CDR1 and CDR2 (germline): MNHNY, SVGAGI (reference sequence). The CDR3 loop is CASSRQGQETQYF. The CDR3 coding sequence is TGTGCCAGCAGCCGACAGGGGCAAGAGACCCAGTACTTC.

This chain links TRBV4-1 with TRBJ2-7, with TRBD2 as a possible D gene (5 bases). Germline-derived CDR1 and CDR2 are MGHRA and YSYEKL. With 1 base removed from V and 0 bases from J, the gap between germline ends came to 13 bases. This CDR3 contains 16 residues. CDR3 sequence (DNA): TGCGCCAGCAGCCAAGTAGATGGTGACTACTCCTACGAGCAGTACTTC. This sequence encodes CASSQVDGDYSYEQYF.

The chain is built from TRBV2 and TRBJ2-1; 7 bases agree with TRBD2. The V gene's germline CDR1 is SNHLY and CDR2 FYNNEI. The length of the CDR3 is 15 residues. J was trimmed by 6 bases and V by 8 bases; bases with no gene match: 13. The CDR3 bases are TGTGCCAGCGGGAATGTCGCGGGGGTAGGCAATGAGCAGTTCTTC. The encoded protein is CASGNVAGVGNEQFF.

V and J are TRBV7-8 and TRBJ2-7; 10 bases match TRBD2. The V and J ends lost 1 base and 6 bases, in that order; junction bases with no gene match: 3. This CDR3 is built from 14 residues. Germline CDR1 reads SGHVS; CDR2 reads FQNEAQ. CDR3 in DNA: TGTGCCAGCAGCTTAGTAGCGGGGGGAAGCGAGCAGTACTTC. It yields the protein CASSLVAGGSEQYF. The full variable domain, in which reference TRBV7-8 and TRBJ2-7 provide the parts outside the CDR3, is GAGVSQSPRYKVAKRGQDVALRCDPISGHVSLFWYQQALGQGPEFLTYFQNEAQLDKSGLPSDRFFAERPEGSVSTLKIQRTQQEDSAVYLCASSLVAGGSEQYFGPGTRLTVT.

V and J are TRBV24-1 and TRBJ2-2; 8 bases line up with TRBD1. The V segment lost 4 bases and the J segment 6 bases; nucleotides outside the gene matches: 3. This CDR3 contains 14 residues. Germline V gene sequence: CDR1 KGHDR, CDR2 SFDVKD. The CDR3 DNA follows: TGTGCCACCAGTGACCCACAGGGGGCCGGGGAGCTGTTTTTT. This gives the protein CATSDPQGAGELFF.

V gene TRBV6-5 combines with J gene TRBJ2-6; 7 bases fit TRBD1. The CDR3 runs 15 residues. Germline V lookup: CDR1 MNHEY, CDR2 SVGAGI. Trimming took 6 bases from V and 2 from J; bases not matched to a gene: 4. The CDR3: CASSQQGTGANVLTF. CDR3 DNA sequence: TGTGCCAGCAGCCAACAGGGGACTGGGGCCAACGTCCTGACTTTC.

This clone was counted at least ten times. CDR3 in amino acids: CASKPIAGNYEQYF. In DNA, the CDR3 is TGTGCCAGCAAACCAATTGCAGGAAACTACGAGCAGTACTTC. V gene TRBV27 combines with J gene TRBJ2-7; D is unclear. V lost 7 bases and J 3 bases, leaving 16 bases between the germline ends. From germline, CDR1 is MNHEY and CDR2 SMNVEV (reference sequence). The CDR3 sequence is 14 residues long.

This clone was found a few times. The gene calls are TRBV6-2 or TRBV6-3 and TRBJ2-7, with 10 bases matching TRBD2. This CDR3 is 16 amino acids long. V shed 2 bases, J shed 3 bases, and the junction held 7 bases outside the gene matches. Germline assignment: CDR1 MNHEY and CDR2 SVGEGT. CDR3 nucleotide sequence: TGTGCCAGCAGTTACCCTAGCGGGAGACATAACTACGAGCAGTACTTC. Amino acid sequence: CASSYPSGRHNYEQYF.